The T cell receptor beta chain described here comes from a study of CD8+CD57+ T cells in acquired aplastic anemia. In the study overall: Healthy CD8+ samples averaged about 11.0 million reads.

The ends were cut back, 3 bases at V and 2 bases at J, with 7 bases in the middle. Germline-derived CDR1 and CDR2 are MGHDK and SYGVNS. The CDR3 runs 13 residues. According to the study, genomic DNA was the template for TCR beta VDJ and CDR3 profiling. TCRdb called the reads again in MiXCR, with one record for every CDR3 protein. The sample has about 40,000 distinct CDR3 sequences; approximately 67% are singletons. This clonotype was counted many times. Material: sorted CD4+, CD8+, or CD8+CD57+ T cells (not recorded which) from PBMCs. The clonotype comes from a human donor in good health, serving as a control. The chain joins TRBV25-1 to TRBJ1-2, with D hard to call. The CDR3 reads CASSDRGNYGYTF. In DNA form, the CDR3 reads TGTGCCAGCAGTGATAGAGGGAACTATGGCTACACCTTC.